The present T cell receptor (beta chain) was sequenced within a study of T cells expressing NK-cell markers. Overall study: Sequencing of TCR beta repertoires drew on sorted CD3+CD56+NKG2C+, CD3+CD56+NKG2C- and CD3+CD56-NKG2C+ T cells. Sequenced donors, eight in total, included seven who were HCMV-seropositive and one who was seronegative.

cDNA encoding TCR beta was synthesized via 5'RACE template switching incorporating UMIs. TCRdb re-called the 5' RACE reads; every CDR3 protein appears as one record, without DNA. The sample's table shows 200,000 to 300,000 distinct CDR3 sequences. Study-level results: The CD3+CD56-NKG2C+ fraction was also led by these clonotypes in a few donors.

Comment on this clonotype: The antigen remains unidentified.

The CDR3 covers 13 residues. Germline CDR1 and CDR2: SGHRS and YFSETQ. The receptor was isolated from a man younger than 30 in good health. The source material was blood T cells: a sorted CD56 or NKG2C T cell subset, CD4+ or CD8+ T cells, or bulk PBMC T cells (not recorded which). The rearrangement uses TRBV5-1 and TRBJ2-2; TCRdb designates TRBD1, a call that cannot be tested without DNA. This CDR3 is CASRQGATGELFF.